One T cell receptor (beta chain) is described in this entry. The antigen remains undetermined. The sample comes from a study of T-cell memory formation after mild COVID-19. Study summary: TCR clusters were mostly donor specific.

The ends were cut back, 10 bases at V and 4 bases at J, with 14 bases in the middle. CDR1 is SGHTA, CDR2 FQGNSA, per germline. This CDR3 comprises 13 residues. Broader study findings: Balance between CD4 and CD8 was seen in clones contracting day 15 to 85, and a CD4+ lean was seen in later expanders. Memory from before infection featured some responding clones, which suggests cross-reactive memory joined. Second-wave clones with a day 37 peak had unconfirmed SARS-CoV-2 specificity.

TCRdb reprocessed the 5' RACE reads via MiXCR and lists one record per CDR3 protein. Of a few hundred thousand distinct CDR3 sequences listed, around 15% were seen once; the top ten hold 20% to 25%. The chain links TRBV7-2 to TRBJ1-3; tentative D call: TRBD1 (5 bases). Sequenced sample: PBMCs or a T cell subset sorted from them (not recorded which). This receptor was obtained from a young man who had mild COVID-19 (a few samples of this study predate the infection). Cell type and time point are not known. CDR3 region: CATRDQKGNTIYF. The CDR3 coding sequence is TGTGCCACCAGGGACCAGAAAGGAAACACCATATATTTT.